These 15 T cell receptor beta chains were all obtained from the same sample, sequenced in a study of technical replicates of blood from a few donors. Assay: immunoSEQ multiplex PCR; the TCRdb copy retains only in-frame clones and omits some. Of tens of thousands of clones listed, about 94% are singletons. The sample comprised T cells isolated from PBMCs. Source of these receptors: a human donor in good health.

This chain joins TRBV18 and TRBJ1-1; D remains unclear. The CDR3 contains 14 residues. V was pared by 3 bases and J by 0 bases, with 8 bases between. Per germline, CDR1 KGHSH and CDR2 LQKENI. The CDR3 is CASSPSRMNTEAFF. The CDR3 DNA reads TGTGCCAGCTCACCGAGTAGAATGAACACTGAAGCTTTCTTT.

This sequence joins TRBV4-1 and TRBJ1-3; the D is unclear. The germline V gene has CDR1 MGHRA and CDR2 YSYEKL. The V and J ends lost 6 bases and 0 bases respectively, with 6 bases between them. CDR3 size: 13 residues. The CDR3 nucleotides read TGCGCCAGCAGACACCACTCTGGAAACACCATATATTTT. Translation gives CASRHHSGNTIYF.

The chain carries TRBV6-5 and TRBJ2-7, with 9 bases lining up with TRBD1. This CDR3 has 14 amino acids. V lost 6 bases and J lost 6; bases outside the gene matches: 9. Germline CDR1 is MNHEY and CDR2 is SVGAGI. The CDR3 DNA reads as TGTGCCAGCAGGATGCGGACAGGGGATGGCGAGCAGTACTTC. Protein: CASRMRTGDGEQYF.

The chain employs TRBV28 and TRBJ2-5, with TRBD1 identical over 8 bases. Germline lookup yields CDR1 MDHEN and CDR2 SYDVKM. V dropped 5 bases and J dropped 1; count of bases not matched to a gene: 6. The CDR3 runs 15 residues. CDR3 in DNA: TGTGCCAGCAGTCTACTGACAGGGGTCCAAGAGACCCAGTACTTC. It yields the protein CASSLLTGVQETQYF.

The gene calls are TRBV4-1 and TRBJ1-5; maybe TRBD1 (6 bases). The CDR3 extends over 18 amino acids. V dropped 1 base and J dropped 1 base, with 17 bases sitting between them. The V gene's germline CDR1 is MGHRA and CDR2 YSYEKL. The CDR3 loop is CASSQGDRSPPSNQPQHF. The CDR3, as DNA: TGCGCCAGCAGCCAAGGTGACAGGTCACCTCCGAGCAATCAGCCCCAGCATTTT.

This chain uses TRBV6-1 with TRBJ2-3, with 10 bases lining up with TRBD1. The CDR3 is made up of 14 amino acids. V shed 8 bases, J shed 4 bases, and the junction held 6 bases outside the gene matches. From germline, CDR1 is MNHNS and CDR2 SASEGT. The CDR3 spells CASGGTGDSDTQYF. The CDR3 bases are TGTGCCAGCGGCGGGACAGGGGATTCAGATACGCAGTATTTT.

This chain uses TRBV28 with TRBJ1-1; a possible D gene is TRBD1 (5 bases). The CDR3 runs to 14 residues. Germline CDR1 and CDR2: MDHEN and SYDVKM. V lost 3 bases and J 5 bases, leaving 13 bases between the germline ends. The CDR3 loop reads CASSLGRAGTEAFF. The DNA for the CDR3 is TGTGCCAGCAGTTTGGGCAGGGCTGGTACTGAAGCTTTCTTT.

The chain's CDR3 is CASSLSTRREQYF. The CDR3 DNA reads as TGTGCCAGCAGTTTATCGACACGGAGGGAGCAGTACTTC. This chain uses TRBV27 with TRBJ2-7; tentatively, D is TRBD2 (5 bases). The CDR3 runs to 13 residues. The V end was cut by 0 bases, the J end by 7 bases, with 10 bases between. Per germline, CDR1 MNHEY and CDR2 SMNVEV (reference sequence).

J is TRBJ2-3 and V is TRBV27, with TRBD2 matching over 15 bases. V lost 6 bases, J lost 4 bases, and 8 bases stayed unmatched. Germline V lookup: CDR1 MNHEY, CDR2 SMNVEV (reference sequence). CDR3 size: 17 residues. The CDR3 region has the DNA TGTGCCAGCAGACCCCGGACTAGCGGGAGGGCCGCAGATACGCAGTATTTT. It codes for CASRPRTSGRAADTQYF.

The chain carries TRBV5-6 and TRBJ1-1; D is undetermined. Germline V gene data show CDR1 as SGHDT and CDR2 as YYEEEE. The CDR3 runs 13 residues. The V end was cut by 3 bases, the J end by 4 bases, with 10 bases between. DNA of the CDR3: TGTGCCAGCAGCTCTACGGGTGGCACTGAAGCTTTCTTT. This encodes CASSSTGGTEAFF.

V usage is TRBV6-6 and J usage is TRBJ2-7; unclear D gene. In germline, CDR1 is MNHNY, CDR2 SVGAGI (reference sequence). V lost 6 bases to trimming and J lost 3 bases, with 9 bases between them. This CDR3 is built from 12 residues. The CDR3 loop is CASRTSYYEQYF. CDR3 DNA: TGTGCCAGCAGGACAAGTTACTACGAGCAGTACTTC.

The chain links TRBV6-1 to TRBJ2-7; 8 bases map to TRBD1. V trimming: 4 bases; J trimming: 4 bases; junction bases outside the gene matches: 6. Germline V lookup: CDR1 MNHNS, CDR2 SASEGT. The CDR3 consists of 14 residues. The CDR3 DNA follows: TGTGCCAGCAGTGCCAGGGGGCTTGGGTACGAGCAGTACTTC. This sequence encodes CASSARGLGYEQYF.

This clone showed up just once. The chain couples TRBV15 to TRBJ2-5, with D maybe TRBD2 (6 bases). Trimming took off 4 bases at V and 2 bases at J, with 20 bases between the two ends. CDR3 length: 17 residues. Germline lookup yields CDR1 LNHNV and CDR2 YYDKDF (reference sequence). CDR3 sequence reads: CATSNDLTGTVQETQYF. The DNA for the CDR3 is TGTGCCACCAGCAATGACCTTACCGGGACTGTTCAAGAGACCCAGTACTTC.

This chain joins TRBV6-5 and TRBJ1-1; D might be TRBD1 (6 bases). The length of the CDR3 is 13 residues. CDR1 and CDR2 from the germline V gene are MNHEY and SVGAGI. The ends were cut back, 6 bases at V and 3 bases at J, with 11 bases in the middle. The CDR3 DNA reads TGTGCCAGCAGGCGTACAGGGTACACTGAAGCTTTCTTT. This gives the protein CASRRTGYTEAFF.

This clone occurred once. The chain joins TRBV5-6 to TRBJ2-3; 9 bases are shared with TRBD2. The CDR3 extends over 18 amino acids. The trim removed 4 bases at V and 0 bases at J, leaving 12 bases unmatched. From germline, CDR1 is SGHDT and CDR2 YYEEEE. CDR3 sequence: CASSPRLAGRFSTDTQYF. CDR3 nucleotides: TGTGCCAGCAGCCCCCGGCTAGCGGGGCGTTTTAGCACAGATACGCAGTATTTT.